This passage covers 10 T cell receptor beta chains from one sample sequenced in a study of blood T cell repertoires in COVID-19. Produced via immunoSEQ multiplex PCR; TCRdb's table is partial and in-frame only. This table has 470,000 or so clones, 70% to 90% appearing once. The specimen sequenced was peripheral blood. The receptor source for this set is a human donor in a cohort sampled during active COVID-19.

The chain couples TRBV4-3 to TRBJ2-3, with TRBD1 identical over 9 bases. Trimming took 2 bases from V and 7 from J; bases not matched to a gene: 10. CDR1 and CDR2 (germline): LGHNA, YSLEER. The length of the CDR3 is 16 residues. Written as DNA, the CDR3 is TGCGCCAGCAGCCAATGGGGACAGGGTCTGATTAATACGCAGTATTTT. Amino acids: CASSQWGQGLINTQYF.

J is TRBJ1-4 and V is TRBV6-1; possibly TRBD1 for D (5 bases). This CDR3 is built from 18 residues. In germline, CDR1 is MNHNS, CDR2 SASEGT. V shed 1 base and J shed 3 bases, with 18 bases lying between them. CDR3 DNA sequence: TGTGCCAGCAGTGAAGGTCTGTCACTCCGGGGGGCTAATGAAAAACTGTTTTTT. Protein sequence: CASSEGLSLRGANEKLFF.

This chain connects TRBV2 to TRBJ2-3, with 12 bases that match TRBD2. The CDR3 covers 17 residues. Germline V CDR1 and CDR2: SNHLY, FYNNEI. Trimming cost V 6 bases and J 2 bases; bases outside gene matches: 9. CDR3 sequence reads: CASRTSGRPNSTDTQYF. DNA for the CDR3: TGTGCCAGCAGAACTAGCGGGAGGCCCAATTCCACAGATACGCAGTATTTT.

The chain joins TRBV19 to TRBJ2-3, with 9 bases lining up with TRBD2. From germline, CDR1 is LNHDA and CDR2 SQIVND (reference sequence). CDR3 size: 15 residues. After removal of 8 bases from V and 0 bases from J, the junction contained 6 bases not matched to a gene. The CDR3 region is CASDPSGASTDTQYF. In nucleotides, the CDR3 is TGTGCCAGTGACCCTAGCGGGGCTAGCACAGATACGCAGTATTTT.

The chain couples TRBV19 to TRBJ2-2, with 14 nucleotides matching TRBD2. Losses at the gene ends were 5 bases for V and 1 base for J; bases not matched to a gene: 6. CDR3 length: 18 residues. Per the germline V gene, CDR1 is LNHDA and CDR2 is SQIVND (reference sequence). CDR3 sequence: CASSLGLAGAGNTGELFF. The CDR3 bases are TGTGCCAGTAGTCTGGGACTAGCGGGAGCGGGGAACACCGGGGAGCTGTTTTTT.

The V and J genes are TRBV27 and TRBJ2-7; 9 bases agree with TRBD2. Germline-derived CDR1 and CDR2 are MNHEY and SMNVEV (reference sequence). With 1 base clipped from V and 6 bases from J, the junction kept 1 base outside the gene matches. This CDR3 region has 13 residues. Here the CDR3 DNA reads TGTGCCAGCAGTTTATGGCGGGAGGGCGAGCAGTACTTC. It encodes CASSLWREGEQYF.

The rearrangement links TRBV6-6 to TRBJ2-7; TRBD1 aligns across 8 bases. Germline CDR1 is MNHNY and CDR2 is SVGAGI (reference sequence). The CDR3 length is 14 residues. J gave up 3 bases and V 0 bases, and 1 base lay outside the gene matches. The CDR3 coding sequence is TGTGCCAGCAGTTACTCCGGACAGGGCTACGAGCAGTACTTC. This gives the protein CASSYSGQGYEQYF.

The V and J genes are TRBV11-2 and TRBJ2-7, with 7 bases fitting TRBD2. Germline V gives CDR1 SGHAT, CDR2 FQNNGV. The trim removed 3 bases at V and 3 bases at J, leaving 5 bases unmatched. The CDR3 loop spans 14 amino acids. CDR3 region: CASSLGGRVYEQYF. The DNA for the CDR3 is TGTGCCAGCAGCTTGGGCGGGAGAGTCTACGAGCAGTACTTC.

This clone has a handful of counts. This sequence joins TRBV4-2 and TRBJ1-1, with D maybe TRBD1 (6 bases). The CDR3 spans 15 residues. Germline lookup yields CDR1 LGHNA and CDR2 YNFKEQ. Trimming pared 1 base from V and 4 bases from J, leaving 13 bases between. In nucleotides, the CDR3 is TGTGCCAGCAGCCAAGCAATAAGGGGGGGCACTGAAGCTTTCTTT. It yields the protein CASSQAIRGGTEAFF.

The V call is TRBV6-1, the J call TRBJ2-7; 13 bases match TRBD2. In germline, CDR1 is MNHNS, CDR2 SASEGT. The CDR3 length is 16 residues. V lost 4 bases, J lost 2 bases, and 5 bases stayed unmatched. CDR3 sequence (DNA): TGTGCCAGCAGTGGAGGGACTAGCGGGATGGCCTACGAGCAGTACTTC. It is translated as CASSGGTSGMAYEQYF.